A single sample gave rise to the 17 T cell receptor beta chains below, sequenced in a study of graft-versus-host responses after intestinal transplantation. Profiled with immunoSEQ multiplex PCR; TCRdb holds only in-frame clones, not every one. The sample includes 35,000 to 40,000 clones, roughly four fifths seen only once; the top ten take about 4%. The sequences come from PBMCs, collected about 38 months after transplant. These receptors all come from a human patient who received an intestinal transplant, so some T cells may come from the graft donor.

V and J are TRBV7-8 and TRBJ2-1; TRBD1 might be the D (6 bases). CDR3 length: 15 amino acids. Trimming left V 1 base short and J 2 bases short, with 9 bases between. Germline V gives CDR1 SGHVS, CDR2 FQNEAQ. CDR3 DNA sequence: TGTGCCAGCAGCTTAGATGGGGGCCCCTACAATGAGCAGTTCTTC. The encoded protein is CASSLDGGPYNEQFF.

The chain employs TRBV6-5 and TRBJ2-5, with D possibly being TRBD1 (5 bases). Per the germline V gene, CDR1 is MNHEY and CDR2 is SVGAGI. The CDR3 is 12 amino acids. The V end lost 4 bases, the J end lost 3 bases, and 6 bases lay between the germline ends. The CDR3 bases are TGTGCCAGCAGTTCAGGGAAAGAGACCCAGTACTTC. Its protein is CASSSGKETQYF.

CDR3 coding DNA: TGTGCCAGCAGCTCGACCCCACACAGGGAGCAGTTCTTC. Its translation: CASSSTPHREQFF. This chain links TRBV7-8 with TRBJ2-1, with D possibly matching TRBD1 (5 bases). Germline lookup yields CDR1 SGHVS and CDR2 FQNEAQ. V was trimmed by 4 bases and J by 10 bases, leaving 14 bases between them. This CDR3 spans 13 amino acids.

The V call is TRBV7-9, the J call TRBJ1-6; 9 bases are a match to TRBD1. Per the germline V gene, CDR1 is SEHNR and CDR2 is FQNEAQ (reference sequence). The V and J ends lost 5 bases and 7 bases, in that order; junction bases with no gene match: 6. CDR3 length equals 15 residues. The CDR3 here is CASSERGTGNSPLHF. As DNA, the CDR3 is TGTGCCAGCAGCGAGAGGGGGACAGGGAATTCACCCCTCCACTTT.

In its sample, this clone was seen a few times. The rearrangement uses TRBV9 and TRBJ2-3, with a possible D match to TRBD2 (6 bases). Trimming removed 3 bases at V and 4 bases at J, with 6 bases between. Germline assignment: CDR1 SGDLS and CDR2 YYNGEE. The CDR3 totals 12 residues. The CDR3 region is CASSASADTQYF. The CDR3 DNA reads as TGTGCCAGCAGCGCTAGCGCAGATACGCAGTATTTT.

The chain has TRBV5-4 and TRBJ2-7; D not resolved. CDR3 length equals 11 residues. With 4 bases removed from V and 2 bases from J, the gap between germline ends came to 4 bases. CDR1 is SGHNT and CDR2 is YYREEE in the germline V gene (reference sequence). CDR3 bases: TGTGCCAGCAGCGCCACCTACGAGCAGTACTTC. Translating it yields CASSATYEQYF.

Written as DNA, the CDR3 is TGTGCCAGTAGTATGTCACAGGCAATGAACACCGGGGAGCTGTTTTTT. It specifies CASSMSQAMNTGELFF. V usage is TRBV19 and J usage is TRBJ2-2; perhaps TRBD1 as D (5 bases). Trimming stripped 3 bases from V and 1 base from J, with 12 bases between. In germline, CDR1 is LNHDA, CDR2 SQIVND (reference sequence). This CDR3 has 16 residues.

The DNA for the CDR3 is TGTGCCAGCGGACAGGGGGCAGGGTTCGGGGAGCTGTTTTTT. Its protein is CASGQGAGFGELFF. The V gene is TRBV27, the J gene TRBJ2-2, with 11 bases aligning to TRBD1. V lost 8 bases to trimming and J lost 7 bases; unmatched junction nucleotides: 6. This CDR3 spans 14 amino acids. Germline V gene lookup returns CDR1 MNHEY and CDR2 SMNVEV (reference sequence).

The chain couples TRBV19 to TRBJ2-1; TRBD2 matches 14 bases. V was clipped by 0 bases and J by 0 bases; unmatched bases: 4. This CDR3 spans 19 amino acids. Germline loops: CDR1 LNHDA, CDR2 SQIVND (reference sequence). DNA of the CDR3: TGTGCCAGTAGTATAGAGAGACTAGCGGGAGGGCCCTCCTACAATGAGCAGTTCTTC. It specifies CASSIERLAGGPSYNEQFF.

The chain combines TRBV5-5 with TRBJ2-7; TRBD2 agrees at 7 bases. The germline V gene has CDR1 SGHKS and CDR2 YYEKEE (reference sequence). Germline trimming cut 2 bases from V and 0 bases from J; bases unmatched to any gene: 5. The CDR3 has 15 amino acids. The DNA for the CDR3 is TGTGCCAGCAGCTTCGGGCGGGAGAGCTCCTACGAGCAGTACTTC. Protein sequence: CASSFGRESSYEQYF.

This chain links TRBV9 with TRBJ1-1; D is unresolved. The CDR3 runs 14 residues. CDR1 is SGDLS, CDR2 YYNGEE, per germline. V lost 4 bases to trimming and J lost 6 bases, with 16 bases between them. CDR3 residues: CASSPHRGEAEAFF. The CDR3 coding sequence is TGTGCCAGCAGCCCTCATCGAGGTGAGGCTGAAGCTTTCTTT.

V gene TRBV6-4 combines with J gene TRBJ2-2, with D maybe TRBD2 (7 bases). The CDR3 contains 16 residues. V lost 3 bases, J lost 3 bases, and 14 bases lay in between. Germline V gene lookup returns CDR1 MRHNA and CDR2 SNTAGT. For the CDR3, the DNA is TGTGCCAGCAGTGAAGGGGGGGCAAGAGACACCGGGGAGCTGTTTTTT. It codes for CASSEGGARDTGELFF.

This clone was detected only a few times. V and J are TRBV28 and TRBJ1-3, with D possibly matching TRBD1 (6 bases). Germline V gene sequence: CDR1 MDHEN, CDR2 SYDVKM. The CDR3 totals 15 residues. Deletions cut 3 bases from V and 2 bases from J, with 11 bases between. The CDR3 sequence: CASSLAGAAGNTIYF. CDR3 in DNA: TGTGCCAGCAGTTTGGCAGGGGCCGCTGGAAACACCATATATTTT.

The chain recombines TRBV10-3 with TRBJ1-2, with TRBD1 matching over 8 bases. The CDR3 runs 15 residues. J was trimmed by 5 bases and V by 3 bases; bases with no gene match: 8. From germline, CDR1 is ENHRY and CDR2 SYGVKD. The CDR3 bases are TGTGCCATCAGTGATTTGGCAGGGGGCGAGTATGGCTACACCTTC. Protein product: CAISDLAGGEYGYTF.

The chain has TRBV6-1 and TRBJ1-2; the D is unclear. Germline lookup yields CDR1 MNHNS and CDR2 SASEGT. The CDR3 totals 13 residues. V was cut by 4 bases and J by 4 bases, with 10 bases left in between. This chain's CDR3 is CASSARQVYGYTF. CDR3 in DNA: TGTGCCAGCAGTGCACGGCAGGTCTATGGCTACACCTTC.

J is TRBJ2-5 and V is TRBV11-2, with no clear D. CDR1 SGHAT and CDR2 FQNNGV come from the germline V gene. V lost 3 bases, J lost 2 bases, and 10 bases lay in between. CDR3 length: 14 amino acids. For the CDR3, the DNA is TGTGCCAGCAGCTTTGGGCGGCCTCAAGAGACCCAGTACTTC. This translates into CASSFGRPQETQYF.

The genes are TRBV16 and TRBJ2-3; D gene ambiguous. The CDR3 runs to 13 residues. Trimming shortened V by 0 bases and J by 5 bases, and 6 bases separated the two germline ends. Germline-derived CDR1 and CDR2 are KGHSY and FQNENV. The CDR3 protein is CASSQSTIDTQYF. The CDR3 region has the DNA TGTGCCAGCAGCCAATCAACTATAGATACGCAGTATTTT.